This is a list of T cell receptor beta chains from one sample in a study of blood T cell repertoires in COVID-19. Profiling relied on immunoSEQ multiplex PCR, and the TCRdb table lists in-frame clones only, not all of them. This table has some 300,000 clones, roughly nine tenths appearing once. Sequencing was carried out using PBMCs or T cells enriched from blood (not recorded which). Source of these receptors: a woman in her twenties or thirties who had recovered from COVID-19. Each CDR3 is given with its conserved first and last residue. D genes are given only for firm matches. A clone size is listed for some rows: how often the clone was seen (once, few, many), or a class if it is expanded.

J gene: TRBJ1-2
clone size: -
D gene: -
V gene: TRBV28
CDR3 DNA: TGTGCCAGCCTCGGGGGCGGGGAGGGCTATGGCTACACCTTC
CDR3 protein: CASLGGGEGYGYTF

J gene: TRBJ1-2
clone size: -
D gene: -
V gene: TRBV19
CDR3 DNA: TGTGCCAGTAGTCCCAAGGCGGCACCCCGGGGCTATGGCTACACCTTC
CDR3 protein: CASSPKAAPRGYGYTF

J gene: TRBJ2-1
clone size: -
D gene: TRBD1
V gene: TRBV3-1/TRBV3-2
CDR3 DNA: TGTGCCAGCAGCCCCCCCGAAGACAGGGGCTACAATGAGCAGTTCTTC
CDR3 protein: CASSPPEDRGYNEQFF

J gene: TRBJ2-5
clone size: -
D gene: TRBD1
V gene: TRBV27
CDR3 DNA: TGTGCCAGCAGTTTACGACAGGGGGGACTTAAGACCCAGTACTTC
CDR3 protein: CASSLRQGGLKTQYF

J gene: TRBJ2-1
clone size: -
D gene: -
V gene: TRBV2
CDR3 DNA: TGTGCCAGCAGTCGGGACGGGAGCTCCTACAATGAGCAGTTCTTC
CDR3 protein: CASSRDGSSYNEQFF

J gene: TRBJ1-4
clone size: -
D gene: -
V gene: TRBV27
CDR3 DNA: TGTGCCAGCAGACCCACAGGGTCCCCCTCCGAAAAACTGTTTTTT
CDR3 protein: CASRPTGSPSEKLFF

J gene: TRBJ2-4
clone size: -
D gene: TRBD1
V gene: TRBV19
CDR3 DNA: TGTGCCAGTAAGTCCAGGGGGTTGGACATTCAGTACTTC
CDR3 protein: CASKSRGLDIQYF

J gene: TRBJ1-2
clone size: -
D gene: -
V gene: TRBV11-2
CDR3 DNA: TGTGCCAGCAGCTTAGGGGGCAGGGGAAACTATGGCTACACCTTC
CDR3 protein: CASSLGGRGNYGYTF

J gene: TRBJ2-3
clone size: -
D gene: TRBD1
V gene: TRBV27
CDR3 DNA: TGTGCCAGCAGCGGGCAGGGGGTTAGTACAGATACGCAGTATTTT
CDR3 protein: CASSGQGVSTDTQYF

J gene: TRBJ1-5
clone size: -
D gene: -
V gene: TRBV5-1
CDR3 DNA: TGCGCCAGCAGCCTACAGGGAAATCAGCCCCAGCATTTT
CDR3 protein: CASSLQGNQPQHF

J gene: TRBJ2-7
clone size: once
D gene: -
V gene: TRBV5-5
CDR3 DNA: TGTGCCAGCAGCGCCTCAGGGGCAATCCTCTACGAGCAGTACTTC
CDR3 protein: CASSASGAILYEQYF

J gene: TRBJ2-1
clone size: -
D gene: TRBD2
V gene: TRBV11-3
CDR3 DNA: TGTGCCAGCAGCTTCCGCGGGGGGGCCGTTTATGAGCAGTTCTTC
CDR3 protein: CASSFRGGAVYEQFF

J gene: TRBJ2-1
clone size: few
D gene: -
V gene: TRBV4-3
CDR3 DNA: TGCGCCAGCAGCCCCCTCCCGGGGAGAAATGAGCAGTTCTTC
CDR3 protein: CASSPLPGRNEQFF

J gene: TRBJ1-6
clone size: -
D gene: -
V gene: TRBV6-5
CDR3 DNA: TGTGCCAGCAGTTACTATGCGGGGGCTAATTCACCCCTCCACTTT
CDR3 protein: CASSYYAGANSPLHF

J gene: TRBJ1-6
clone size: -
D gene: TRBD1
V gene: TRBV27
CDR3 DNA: TGTGCCAGCAGTTCAGTCCGGACAGGGTTAAGGTCACCCCTCCACTTT
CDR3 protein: CASSSVRTGLRSPLHF

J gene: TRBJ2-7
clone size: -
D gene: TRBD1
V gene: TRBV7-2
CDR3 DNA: TGTGCCAGCAGCCCGCGGGACAGGGTATTCTACGAGCAGTACTTC
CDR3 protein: CASSPRDRVFYEQYF

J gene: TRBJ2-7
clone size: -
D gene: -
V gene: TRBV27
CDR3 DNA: TGTGCCAGCAGCCGCAACGAAAGGGGCTACGAGCAGTACTTC
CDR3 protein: CASSRNERGYEQYF

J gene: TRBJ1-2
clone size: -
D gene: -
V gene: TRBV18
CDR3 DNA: TGTGCCAGCTCTCCAGGTACAGGGTCAAGTTGGACGGATGGCTACACCTTC
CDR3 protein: CASSPGTGSSWTDGYTF

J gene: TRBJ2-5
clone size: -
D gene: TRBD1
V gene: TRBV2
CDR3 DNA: TGTGCCAGCAGTGAACTTCGGACAGGGTTTTCTGGAGAGAGGGAGACCCAGTACTTC
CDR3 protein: CASSELRTGFSGERETQYF

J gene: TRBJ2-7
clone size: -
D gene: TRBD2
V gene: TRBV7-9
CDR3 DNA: TGTGCCAGCAGCGACTACCGGGACTACTCCTACGAGCAGTACTTC
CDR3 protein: CASSDYRDYSYEQYF

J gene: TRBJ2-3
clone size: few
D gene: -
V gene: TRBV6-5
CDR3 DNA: TGTGCCAGCTGGAGCCGGGACACAAGCACAGATACGCAGTATTTT
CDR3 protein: CASWSRDTSTDTQYF

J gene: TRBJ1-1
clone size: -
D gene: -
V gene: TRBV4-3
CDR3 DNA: TGCGCCAGCAGCCAAGATATCCCAGGGGTGAACACTGAAGCTTTCTTT
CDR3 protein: CASSQDIPGVNTEAFF

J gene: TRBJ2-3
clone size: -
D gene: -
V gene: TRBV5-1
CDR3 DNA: TGCGCCAGCAGAGGGGGGGCAGATACGCAGTATTTT
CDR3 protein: CASRGGADTQYF

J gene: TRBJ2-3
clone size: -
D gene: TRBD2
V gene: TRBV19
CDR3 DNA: TGTGCCAGTAGCCCTCTAGCGGGATTCACAGATACGCAGTATTTT
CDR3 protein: CASSPLAGFTDTQYF

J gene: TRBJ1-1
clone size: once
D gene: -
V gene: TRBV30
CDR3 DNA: TGTGCCTGGAGTGTATCACGACTCGGGTGGTTTCGAGGCACTGAAGCTTTCTTT
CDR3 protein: CAWSVSRLGWFRGTEAFF

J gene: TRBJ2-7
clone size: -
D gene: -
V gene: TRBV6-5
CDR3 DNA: TGTGCCAGCAGTTACGGGGGGGCTTTTACGGGCGAGCAGTACTTC
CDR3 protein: CASSYGGAFTGEQYF

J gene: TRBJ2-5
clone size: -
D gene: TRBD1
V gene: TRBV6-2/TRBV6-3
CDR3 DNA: TGTGCCAGCAGTTCCTCAGGGGGCCGGGAGACCCAGTACTTC
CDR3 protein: CASSSSGGRETQYF

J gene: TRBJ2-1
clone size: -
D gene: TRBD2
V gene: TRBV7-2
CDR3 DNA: TGTGCCAGCAGCTTAAAGGCGGGGGGACGGGCTGAGCAGTTCTTC
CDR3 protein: CASSLKAGGRAEQFF

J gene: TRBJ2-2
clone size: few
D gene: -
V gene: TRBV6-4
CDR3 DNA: TGTGCCAGCAGTGATAGCGCCACCGGGGAGCTGTTTTTT
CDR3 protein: CASSDSATGELFF

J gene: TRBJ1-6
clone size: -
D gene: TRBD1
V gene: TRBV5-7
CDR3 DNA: TGTGCCAGCAGTTGGGACAGACCGAGCTCCTATAATTCACCCCTCCACTTT
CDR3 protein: CASSWDRPSSYNSPLHF

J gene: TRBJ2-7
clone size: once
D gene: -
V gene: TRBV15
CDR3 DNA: TGTGCCACCAGCTTTGCCAGGGTAATAGGCTACGAGCAGTACTTC
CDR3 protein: CATSFARVIGYEQYF

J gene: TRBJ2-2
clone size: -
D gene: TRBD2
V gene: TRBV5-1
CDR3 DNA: TGCGCCAGCAGCCGGCTCCCGGGAACTAGCGGGGGATACACCGGGGAGCTGTTTTTT
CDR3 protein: CASSRLPGTSGGYTGELFF

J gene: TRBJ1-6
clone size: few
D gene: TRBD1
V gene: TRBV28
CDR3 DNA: TGTGCCAGCTACCCATCGGGACAGGGAACCTCCTATAATTCACCCCTCCACTTT
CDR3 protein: CASYPSGQGTSYNSPLHF

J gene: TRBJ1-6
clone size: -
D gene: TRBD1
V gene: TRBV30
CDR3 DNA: TGTGCCTGGAGCCACTCCACAGGGGGCGTTTCACCCCTCCACTTT
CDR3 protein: CAWSHSTGGVSPLHF

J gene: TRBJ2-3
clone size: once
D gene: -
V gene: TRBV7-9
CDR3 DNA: TGTGCCAGCAGCCCCCAAGGGGTGGGAGATACGCAGTATTTT
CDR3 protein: CASSPQGVGDTQYF

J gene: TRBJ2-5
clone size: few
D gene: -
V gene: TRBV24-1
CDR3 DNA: TGTGCCACCAGTGATTTGTACATCCAAGAGACCCAGTACTTC
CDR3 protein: CATSDLYIQETQYF

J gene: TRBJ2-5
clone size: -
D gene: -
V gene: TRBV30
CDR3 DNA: TGTGCCGGGGGCCCCGCGGGGGCACAAGAGACCCAGTACTTC
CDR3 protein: CAGGPAGAQETQYF

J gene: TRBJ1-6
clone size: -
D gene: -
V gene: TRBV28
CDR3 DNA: TGTGCCAGCAGTTTTCCTGCTGGCCCCTATAATTCACCCCTCCACTTT
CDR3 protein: CASSFPAGPYNSPLHF

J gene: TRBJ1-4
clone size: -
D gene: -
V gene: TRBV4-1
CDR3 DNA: TGCGCCAGCAGCCCTCCCGTGGGCCGATTGTACGAAAAACTGTTTTTT
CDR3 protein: CASSPPVGRLYEKLFF

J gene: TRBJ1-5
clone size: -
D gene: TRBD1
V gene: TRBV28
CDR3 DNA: TGTGCCAGCAGACAGGGGGTGGCTGATCAGCCCCAGCATTTT
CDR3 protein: CASRQGVADQPQHF

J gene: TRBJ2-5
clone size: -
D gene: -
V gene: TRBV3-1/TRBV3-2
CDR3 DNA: TGTGCCAGCAGCCAGGCCGGGACTTGGGGGTTAGAGACCCAGTACTTC
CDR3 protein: CASSQAGTWGLETQYF

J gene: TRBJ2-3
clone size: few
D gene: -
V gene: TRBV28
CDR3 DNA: TGTGCCAGCAGTTCTATTCAGGGTGTCACAGATACGCAGTATTTT
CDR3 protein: CASSSIQGVTDTQYF